Each of the 28 T cell receptor beta chains below was sequenced from the same sample in a study of T cell responses to AZD1222 COVID-19 vaccine. The assay was immunoSEQ multiplex PCR, and TCRdb's table has in-frame clones only and misses some. The profile shows some 120,000 clones, about nine tenths of them singletons. Sequencing was performed on peripheral blood, taken on day 0 of AZD1222 vaccination. The receptors come from an adult in good health.

The rearrangement joins TRBV18 to TRBJ1-1, with D unclear. The CDR3 sequence is 13 residues long. With 0 bases removed from V and 5 bases from J, the gap between germline ends came to 7 bases. In germline, CDR1 is KGHSH, CDR2 LQKENI. The CDR3 loop reads CASSPPGLTEAFF. The CDR3 DNA reads as TGTGCCAGCTCACCACCGGGATTGACTGAAGCTTTCTTT.

The chain employs TRBV28 and TRBJ2-3; tentatively, D is TRBD1 or TRBD2 (5 bases each). V dropped 6 bases and J dropped 5 bases, with 18 bases sitting between them. CDR1 and CDR2 from the germline V gene are MDHEN and SYDVKM. This CDR3 is 15 amino acids long. The CDR3 region has the DNA TGTGCCAGCAGATACCGGGGACCTGCGCGAGATACGCAGTATTTT. This codes for CASRYRGPARDTQYF.

The chain combines TRBV15 with TRBJ1-3; 7 bases align to TRBD1. CDR1 LNHNV and CDR2 YYDKDF come from the germline V gene (reference sequence). The CDR3 runs 16 residues. Trimming took 4 bases from V and 2 from J; bases not matched to a gene: 8. The CDR3 bases are TGTGCCACCAGCAAAGGGACAGTTGGGACTGGAAACACCATATATTTT. Translating it yields CATSKGTVGTGNTIYF.

The gene calls are TRBV30 and TRBJ2-2; D is uncertain. The V end was cut by 3 bases, the J end by 5 bases, with 13 bases between. Germline V gives CDR1 GTSNPN, CDR2 SVGIG (reference sequence). The CDR3 is 14 amino acids. The CDR3 sequence: CAWSLVTGTGELFF. In DNA, the CDR3 is TGTGCCTGGAGCCTTGTAACCGGTACCGGGGAGCTGTTTTTT.

The V gene is TRBV5-1, the J gene TRBJ2-2, with 12 nucleotides matching TRBD1. This CDR3 contains 17 residues. Germline loops: CDR1 SGHRS, CDR2 YFSETQ. V lost 4 bases to trimming and J lost 5 bases; unmatched junction nucleotides: 9. For the CDR3, the DNA is TGCGCCAGCAGCGCCGGGACAGGGGGCTCCTATACCGGGGAGCTGTTTTTT. Translating gives CASSAGTGGSYTGELFF.

The J gene is TRBJ2-2, the V gene TRBV15, with TRBD1 as a possible D gene (6 bases). Germline V lookup: CDR1 LNHNV, CDR2 YYDKDF (reference sequence). Trimming took off 1 base at V and 6 bases at J, with 15 bases between the two ends. The CDR3 runs to 16 residues. Here the CDR3 reads CATSRGPYQGSGELFF. The CDR3, as DNA: TGTGCCACCAGCAGAGGACCCTACCAGGGGTCCGGGGAGCTGTTTTTT.

The V call is TRBV5-6, the J call TRBJ2-5, with 8 nucleotides matching TRBD2. The CDR3 covers 14 residues. Germline V gene lookup returns CDR1 SGHDT and CDR2 YYEEEE. V shed 4 bases, J shed 6 bases, and the junction held 8 bases outside the gene matches. CDR3 amino acids: CASSVAGIGKTQYF. CDR3 nucleotide sequence: TGTGCCAGCAGCGTAGCGGGGATTGGAAAGACCCAGTACTTC.

The chain combines TRBV5-1 with TRBJ2-1, with D perhaps TRBD1 (6 bases). V lost 3 bases and J 2 bases, leaving 21 bases between the germline ends. CDR3 size: 18 residues. Germline V gene lookup returns CDR1 SGHRS and CDR2 YFSETQ. CDR3 loop: CASSSRESVRGTYNEQFF. Written as DNA, the CDR3 is TGCGCCAGCAGCTCCCGTGAGTCCGTCAGGGGCACCTACAATGAGCAGTTCTTC. Looking up the rest from reference TRBV5-1 and TRBJ2-1 gives the full variable domain: KAGVTQTPRYLIKTRGQQVTLSCSPISGHRSVSWYQQTPGQGLQFLFEYFSETQRNKGNFPGRFSGRQFSNSRSEMNVSTLELGDSALYLCASSSRESVRGTYNEQFFGPGTRLTVL.

V is TRBV7-2 and J is TRBJ2-1; 8 bases agree with TRBD1. This CDR3 contains 17 residues. Germline V gene lookup returns CDR1 SGHTA and CDR2 FQGNSA. With V trimmed by 5 bases and J by 3 bases, 12 bases remained unmatched. In nucleotides, the CDR3 is TGTGCCAGCAGCCCACGACCCCGAGACAGGGGCTACAATGAGCAGTTCTTC. It yields the protein CASSPRPRDRGYNEQFF.

CDR3 DNA sequence: TGTGCCAGCAGCCAATTGGGCATTTACGAGCAGTACTTC. Translated: CASSQLGIYEQYF. The chain has TRBV3-1 (or the pseudogene TRBV3-2) and TRBJ2-7; unclear D gene. V lost 2 bases, J lost 4 bases, and 9 bases lay in between. CDR1 LGHDT and CDR2 YNNKEL come from the germline V gene (reference sequence). CDR3 size: 13 residues.

This chain uses TRBV19 with TRBJ1-2; the D gene is possibly TRBD1 (5 bases). Germline assignment: CDR1 LNHDA and CDR2 SQIVND (reference sequence). This CDR3 has 13 residues. The V and J ends lost 1 base and 3 bases respectively, with 6 bases between them. CDR3 sequence: CASSIGGDYGYTF. The CDR3 nucleotides read TGTGCCAGTAGTATAGGAGGGGACTATGGCTACACCTTC. Full variable domain (outside the CDR3, taken from reference TRBV19 and TRBJ1-2): DGGITQSPKYLFRKEGQNVTLSCEQNLNHDAMYWYRQDPGQGLRLIYYSQIVNDFQKGDIAEGYSVSREKKESFPLTVTSAQKNPTAFYLCASSIGGDYGYTFGSGTRLTVV.

The sample holds one count of this clone. Other nucleotide sequences in the sample specify the same CDR3. The chain is built from TRBV4-1 and TRBJ1-2; D uncertain. CDR3 size: 12 residues. Trimming removed 1 base at V and 2 bases at J, with 2 bases between. Germline lookup yields CDR1 MGHRA and CDR2 YSYEKL. The CDR3 bases are TGCGCCAGCAGCCAAGGAAACTATGGCTACACCTTC. Protein product: CASSQGNYGYTF.

J is TRBJ1-5 and V is TRBV6-2 or TRBV6-3; D might be TRBD1 (6 bases). With 0 bases removed from V and 1 base from J, the gap between germline ends came to 13 bases. CDR1 MNHEY and CDR2 SVGEGT come from the germline V gene. The CDR3 extends over 17 amino acids. CDR3 sequence reads: CASSYSMNRVSNQPQHF. CDR3 in DNA: TGTGCCAGCAGTTACTCGATGAACAGGGTGAGCAATCAGCCCCAGCATTTT.

The gene calls are TRBV7-2 and TRBJ1-4, with D hard to call. Trimming stripped 2 bases from V and 3 bases from J, with 10 bases between. Germline loops: CDR1 SGHTA, CDR2 FQGNSA. The CDR3 contains 15 residues. DNA of the CDR3: TGTGCCAGCAGCTTAATCTCGGGAGCTAATGAAAAACTGTTTTTT. The encoded protein is CASSLISGANEKLFF.

This chain joins TRBV19 and TRBJ1-1; no definite D call. The germline V gene has CDR1 LNHDA and CDR2 SQIVND (reference sequence). The CDR3 extends over 15 amino acids. V lost 5 bases and J lost 1, with 14 bases in between. The CDR3 DNA reads as TGTGCCAGTAGTCCTCGCCCCGCATGGAACACTGAAGCTTTCTTT. Its protein product is CASSPRPAWNTEAFF.

V is TRBV5-4 and J is TRBJ2-5; TRBD2 agrees at 10 bases. This CDR3 is 15 amino acids long. CDR1 and CDR2 (germline): SGHNT, YYREEE (reference sequence). V lost 6 bases to trimming and J lost 4 bases; unmatched junction nucleotides: 9. The CDR3 DNA is TGTGCCAGCAAGCGGGGGGGAATTTCCGGAGAGACCCAGTACTTC. The encoded protein is CASKRGGISGETQYF. Together with reference TRBV5-4 and TRBJ2-5, the CDR3 gives the full variable domain: ETGVTQSPTHLIKTRGQQVTLRCSSQSGHNTVSWYQQALGQGPQFIFQYYREEENGRGNFPPRFSGLQFPNYSSELNVNALELDDSALYLCASKRGGISGETQYFGPGTRLLVL.

The V call is TRBV5-4, the J call TRBJ2-5; the D gene is possibly TRBD2 (7 bases). The germline CDR1 and CDR2 sequences are SGHNT and YYREEE (reference sequence). Trimming took off 0 bases at V and 4 bases at J, with 10 bases between the two ends. The CDR3 contains 14 residues. The CDR3 is CASSLAGGLETQYF. The CDR3 nucleotides read TGTGCCAGCAGCTTGGCCGGGGGGCTAGAGACCCAGTACTTC.

The chain combines TRBV30 with TRBJ1-6; possible D gene TRBD1, 5 bases. The length of the CDR3 is 14 residues. With 5 bases removed from V and 0 bases from J, the gap between germline ends came to 8 bases. Germline assignment: CDR1 GTSNPN and CDR2 SVGIG (reference sequence). CDR3 protein: CAWQGGSYNSPLHF. The CDR3 coding sequence is TGTGCCTGGCAGGGTGGCTCCTATAATTCACCCCTCCACTTT.

This chain links TRBV6-5 with TRBJ2-7; 10 nucleotides align to TRBD1. Germline V gives CDR1 MNHEY, CDR2 SVGAGI. This CDR3 has 14 residues. The V gene end was trimmed by 11 bases and the J gene end by 2 bases; junction bases not matched to a gene: 9. The CDR3: CAVTDRGRAYEQYF. CDR3 DNA sequence: TGTGCCGTGACAGACAGGGGGCGCGCCTACGAGCAGTACTTC.

This clone appeared a single time. The chain couples TRBV6-5 to TRBJ1-5; weak D call: TRBD1 (5 bases). This CDR3 is 14 amino acids long. Germline V gene sequence: CDR1 MNHEY, CDR2 SVGAGI. The ends were cut back, 5 bases at V and 11 bases at J, with 19 bases in the middle. CDR3 nucleotide sequence: TGTGCCAGCAGTCGCGAGGGCTTTCGGGGGGCCCAGCATTTT. This gives the protein CASSREGFRGAQHF.

The V and J genes are TRBV10-3 and TRBJ2-3; TRBD2 matches 9 bases. CDR3 length equals 17 residues. CDR1 ENHRY and CDR2 SYGVKD come from the germline V gene. V shed 6 bases and J 0 bases; nucleotides not matched to a gene: 10. The CDR3 loop reads CAISALSSGGSTDTQYF. The CDR3 coding sequence is TGTGCCATCAGCGCCCTCAGTAGCGGGGGTAGCACAGATACGCAGTATTTT.

J is TRBJ1-1 and V is TRBV3-1 (or the pseudogene TRBV3-2); TRBD1 is a possible D gene (6 bases). The CDR3 is 15 residues long. Trimming stripped 4 bases from V and 5 bases from J, with 17 bases between. CDR1 and CDR2 from the germline V gene are LGHDT and YNNKEL (reference sequence). CDR3 bases: TGTGCCAGCAGCCCCTTCAGGGGAGCCGTAACTGAAGCTTTCTTT. Translating gives CASSPFRGAVTEAFF.

The rearrangement links TRBV29-1 to TRBJ1-2, with D possibly matching TRBD1 (5 bases). The germline CDR1 and CDR2 sequences are SQVTM and ANQGSEA. The CDR3 runs 15 residues. V lost 6 bases and J lost 1, with 18 bases in between. The CDR3: CSVTGTVEDNYGYTF. The DNA for the CDR3 is TGCAGCGTCACGGGGACCGTCGAAGATAACTATGGCTACACCTTC.

This clone rates as medium-sized. The chain uses TRBV29-1 and TRBJ1-3, with D perhaps matching TRBD1 (5 bases). With 6 bases removed from V and 3 bases from J, the gap between germline ends came to 12 bases. Per germline, CDR1 SQVTM and CDR2 ANQGSEA. This CDR3 is 13 amino acids long. The CDR3 DNA is TGCAGCGTCAACGGGGCGAATGGAAACACCATATATTTT. Translated, it gives CSVNGANGNTIYF.

The J gene is TRBJ1-2, the V gene TRBV30, with D maybe TRBD1 (6 bases). The germline V gene encodes CDR1 GTSNPN and CDR2 SVGIG (reference sequence). This CDR3 spans 13 amino acids. V lost 3 bases and J 9 bases, leaving 17 bases between the germline ends. CDR3 in DNA: TGTGCCTGGAGGAGGGGGGGAGGTAGTAGCTACACCTTC. Residues: CAWRRGGGSSYTF.

The rearrangement joins TRBV24-1 to TRBJ1-1; D ambiguous. Germline V CDR1 and CDR2: KGHDR, SFDVKD. The V end lost 4 bases, the J end lost 6 bases, and 11 bases lay between the germline ends. The CDR3 extends over 13 amino acids. The CDR3 is CATSEPPGAEAFF. The DNA for the CDR3 is TGTGCCACCAGTGAGCCCCCCGGGGCTGAAGCTTTCTTT.

The chain employs TRBV7-3 and TRBJ1-3; D is possibly TRBD1 (5 bases). This CDR3 is 15 amino acids long. CDR1 and CDR2 (germline): SGHTA, FQGTGA. V was cut by 5 bases and J by 4 bases, with 15 bases left in between. Written as DNA, the CDR3 is TGTGCCAGCAGCCCCGGGCGGGGGACCGGAAACACCATATATTTT. As protein: CASSPGRGTGNTIYF.

The genes are TRBV5-1 and TRBJ2-7, with D perhaps matching TRBD1 (5 bases). Trimming shortened V by 0 bases and J by 3 bases, and 10 bases separated the two germline ends. This CDR3 is built from 14 residues. In germline, CDR1 is SGHRS, CDR2 YFSETQ. The CDR3 nucleotides are TGCGCCAGCAGCTTGGAAGGCAGGGACTACGAGCAGTACTTC. This codes for CASSLEGRDYEQYF.